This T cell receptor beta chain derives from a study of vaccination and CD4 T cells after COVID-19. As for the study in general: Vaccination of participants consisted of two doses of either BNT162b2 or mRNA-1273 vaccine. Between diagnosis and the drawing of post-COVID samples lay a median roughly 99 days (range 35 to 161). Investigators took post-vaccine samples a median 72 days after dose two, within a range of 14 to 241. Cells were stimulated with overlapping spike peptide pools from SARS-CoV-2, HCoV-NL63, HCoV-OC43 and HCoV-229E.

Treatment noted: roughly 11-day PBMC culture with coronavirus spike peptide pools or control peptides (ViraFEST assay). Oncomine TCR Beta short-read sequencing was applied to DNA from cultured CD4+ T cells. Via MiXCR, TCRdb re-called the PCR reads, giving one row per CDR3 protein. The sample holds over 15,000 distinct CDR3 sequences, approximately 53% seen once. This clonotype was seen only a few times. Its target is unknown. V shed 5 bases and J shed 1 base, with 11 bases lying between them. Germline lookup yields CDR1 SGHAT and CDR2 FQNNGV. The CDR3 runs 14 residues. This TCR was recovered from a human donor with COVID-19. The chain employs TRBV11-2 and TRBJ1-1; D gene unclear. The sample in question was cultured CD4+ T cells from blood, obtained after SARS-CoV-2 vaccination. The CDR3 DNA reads TGTGCCAGCAGCGCCGGGAGATCGAACACTGAAGCTTTCTTT. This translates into CASSAGRSNTEAFF. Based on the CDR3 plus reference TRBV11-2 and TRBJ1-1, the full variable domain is EAGVAQSPRYKIIEKRQSVAFWCNPISGHATLYWYQQILGQGPKLLIQFQNNGVVDDSQLPKDRFSAERLKGVDSTLKIQPAKLEDSAVYLCASSAGRSNTEAFFGQGTRLTVV.